This TCR beta chain emerged from a study of control samples from healthy donors and cancer patients. This CDR3 comprises 13 residues. Trimming at V came to 2 bases and at J to 6 bases, leaving 2 bases not matched to a gene. The germline gives CDR1 SEHNR, CDR2 FQNEAQ (reference sequence). Method: immunoSEQ multiplex PCR; TCRdb's copy keeps in-frame clones and lacks some. The repertoire has approximately 230,000 clones, roughly 82% of them found once; the top ten carry 13%. The sample taken for sequencing was PBMCs. The rearrangement uses TRBV7-9 and TRBJ1-1; 8 bases align to TRBD1. The TCR originated in a woman aged 60-75 years with lung cancer. The CDR3 protein is CASSLQGAAEAFF. CDR3 coding DNA: TGTGCCAGCAGCTTACAGGGGGCCGCTGAAGCTTTCTTT.